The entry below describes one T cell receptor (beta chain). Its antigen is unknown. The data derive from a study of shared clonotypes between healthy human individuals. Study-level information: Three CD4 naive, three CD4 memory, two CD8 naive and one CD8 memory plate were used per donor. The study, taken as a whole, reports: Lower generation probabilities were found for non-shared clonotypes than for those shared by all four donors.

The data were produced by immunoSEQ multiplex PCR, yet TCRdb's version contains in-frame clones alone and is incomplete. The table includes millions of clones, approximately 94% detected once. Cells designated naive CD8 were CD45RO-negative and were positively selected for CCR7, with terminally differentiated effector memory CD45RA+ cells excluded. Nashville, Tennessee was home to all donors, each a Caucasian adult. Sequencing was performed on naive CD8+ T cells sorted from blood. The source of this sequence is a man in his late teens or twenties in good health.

The CDR3 DNA reads as TGCAGCGTTGAAGGGGGACTAGCGGGAGCGTCCTACGAGCAGTACTTC. It translates to CSVEGGLAGASYEQYF. J is TRBJ2-7 and V is TRBV29-1; 14 bases are shared with TRBD2. The V gene end was trimmed by 1 base and the J gene end by 1 base; junction bases not matched to a gene: 3. The CDR3 runs to 16 residues. Per germline, CDR1 SQVTM and CDR2 ANQGSEA.